This TCR beta chain stems from a study of shared clonotypes between healthy human individuals. Each unsorted PBMC replicate got 300 ng genomic DNA, approximately 29,000 genomes. The data were produced by immunoSEQ multiplex PCR, yet TCRdb's version contains in-frame clones alone and is incomplete. Of about 480,000 clones in the sample, around 79% are singletons; the top ten hold about an eighth. Worth noting for this clone: Antigen: not known.

Adult donors, all healthy and HIV-negative, had no recent acute infections or vaccinations. The study, taken as a whole, reports: Blood was the sole source, and tissue repertoires probably differ.

The V end lost 5 bases, the J end lost 1 base, and 8 bases lay between the germline ends. The CDR3 loop spans 13 amino acids. Per the germline V gene, CDR1 is SGHTA and CDR2 is FQGNSA. The gene calls are TRBV7-2 and TRBJ1-1; D ambiguous. Specimen: PBMCs. The sequence derives from a woman in her thirties or forties in good health. Some clones in this sample may be carry-over from other donors' samples. This CDR3 reads CASSPNRNTEAFF. Here the CDR3 DNA reads TGTGCCAGCAGCCCTAACCGGAACACTGAAGCTTTCTTT.